These T cell receptor beta chains were read from a single sample in a study of cytomegalovirus exposure and HLA in healthy donors. Sequencing was performed with immunoSEQ multiplex PCR; in TCRdb, only in-frame clones are kept and a portion is missing. The sample includes roughly 61,000 clones, 80% seen only once; the top ten take around 5.4%. The sequenced material came from PBMCs. Receptor source: a male donor in good health and CMV-seronegative. CDR3s include the opening cysteine and the closing phenylalanine or tryptophan. Each record gives: D gene, V gene, J gene, clone size, CDR3 protein, CDR3 DNA. The D gene is left open where the match is weak. Only some rows state a clone size, as once, few, many or a class for expanded clones.

.	TRBV25-1	TRBJ1-1	few	CASSESRGMNTEAFF	TGTGCCAGCAGTGAATCTAGAGGTATGAACACTGAAGCTTTCTTT
.	TRBV5-6	TRBJ2-1	.	CASRGTYNEQFF	TGTGCCAGCAGAGGGACTTACAATGAGCAGTTCTTC
TRBD1	TRBV19	TRBJ1-5	.	CASSMLAGGNNQPQHF	TGTGCCAGTAGTATGTTGGCAGGGGGCAACAATCAGCCCCAGCATTTT
.	TRBV6-6	TRBJ1-1	.	CASSYSQRVNTEAFF	TGTGCCAGCAGTTACTCCCAACGAGTGAACACTGAAGCTTTCTTT
TRBD2	TRBV9	TRBJ2-3	.	CASSEPLAGDTDTQYF	TGTGCCAGCAGCGAGCCCTTAGCGGGAGATACAGATACGCAGTATTTT
TRBD1	TRBV7-2	TRBJ2-6	.	CASSPTQGSGANVLTF	TGTGCCAGCAGCCCCACACAGGGGTCCGGGGCCAACGTCCTGACTTTC
TRBD2	TRBV6-1	TRBJ2-5	.	CASSELSGGLVQYF	TGTGCCAGCAGTGAGTTGAGCGGGGGATTAGTCCAGTACTTC
TRBD2	TRBV4-1	TRBJ2-3	.	CASSPRLAGGPGTDTQYF	TGCGCCAGCAGCCCCAGACTAGCGGGGGGGCCTGGCACAGATACGCAGTATTTT
.	TRBV30	TRBJ1-2	.	CAWSVSVVGAGYTF	TGTGCCTGGAGTGTATCGGTGGTAGGAGCTGGCTACACCTTC
TRBD1	TRBV5-6	TRBJ2-7	.	CASSPWTGNEQYF	TGTGCCAGCAGCCCATGGACAGGGAACGAGCAGTACTTC
.	TRBV2	TRBJ1-1	.	CASSAPFGWAEAFF	TGTGCCAGCAGTGCTCCGTTCGGGTGGGCTGAAGCTTTCTTT
TRBD2	TRBV6-5	TRBJ2-1	.	CASSYSPSGDYNEQFF	TGTGCCAGCAGTTACTCGCCTAGCGGGGATTACAATGAGCAGTTCTTC
.	TRBV6-4	TRBJ1-6	once	CASSDSSPRIGSPLHF	TGTGCCAGCAGTGACTCGAGTCCCCGAATTGGTTCACCCCTCCACTTT
.	TRBV28	TRBJ2-7	.	CASSSNEQYF	TGTGCCAGCAGTTCCAACGAGCAGTACTTC
TRBD1	TRBV7-3	TRBJ2-7	.	CASSLTGGPPVGYEQYF	TGTGCCAGCAGCCTTACAGGGGGTCCCCCAGTGGGCTACGAGCAGTACTTC
TRBD2	TRBV7-2	TRBJ2-7	.	CASSFRGTSGSYEQYF	TGTGCCAGCAGCTTCCGGGGCACTAGCGGATCCTACGAGCAGTACTTC
TRBD1	TRBV19	TRBJ1-5	once	CASSRPGQGSNQPQHF	TGTGCCAGTAGTAGACCGGGACAGGGGAGCAATCAGCCCCAGCATTTT
.	TRBV16	TRBJ1-4	.	CASSNQTVRREKLFF	TGTGCCAGCAGCAATCAAACGGTGAGGCGTGAAAAACTGTTTTTT
.	TRBV19	TRBJ2-1	.	CASSIGTTGSYNEQFF	TGTGCCAGTAGTATCGGGACAACAGGCTCCTACAATGAGCAGTTCTTC
.	TRBV28	TRBJ1-2	once	CASSFDGWRYGYTF	TGTGCCAGCAGTTTTGATGGGTGGAGGTATGGCTACACCTTC
TRBD1	TRBV27	TRBJ1-2	.	CASSLFRQGAGYTF	TGTGCCAGCAGTTTATTTCGACAGGGGGCCGGCTACACCTTC
.	TRBV30	TRBJ1-1	once	CAWATRFDTEAFF	TGTGCCTGGGCGACTCGTTTTGACACTGAAGCTTTCTTT
.	TRBV5-4	TRBJ1-1	.	CASSLGGGQNDEAFF	TGTGCCAGCAGCTTGGGGGGAGGGCAGAATGATGAAGCTTTCTTT
TRBD1	TRBV7-2	TRBJ1-1	.	CASSLNPQGAFRTEAFF	TGTGCCAGCAGCCTAAACCCCCAGGGGGCTTTTAGGACTGAAGCTTTCTTT
TRBD1	TRBV9	TRBJ2-2	.	CASSFQGADTGELFF	TGTGCCAGCAGCTTTCAGGGGGCGGACACCGGGGAGCTGTTTTTT
TRBD1	TRBV6-5	TRBJ1-2	.	CASRYHRGRVYGYTF	TGTGCCAGCAGGTACCACAGGGGGCGCGTCTATGGCTACACCTTC
.	TRBV7-2	TRBJ1-2	once	CASSLATPSGYGYTF	TGTGCCAGCAGCTTAGCTACGCCTTCCGGCTATGGCTACACCTTC
TRBD1	TRBV7-9	TRBJ2-7	few	CASSALQGSLLYEQYF	TGTGCCAGCAGCGCCCTACAGGGGTCCCTATTATACGAGCAGTACTTC
TRBD1	TRBV27	TRBJ1-6	.	CASSLTGDSPLHF	TGTGCCAGCAGTTTGACAGGGGATTCACCCCTCCACTTT
TRBD1	TRBV7-2	TRBJ1-2	.	CASSLYQGANYGYTF	TGTGCCAGCAGCTTATATCAGGGGGCAAACTATGGCTACACCTTC
.	TRBV7-3	TRBJ2-6	.	CASSLTFPAGANVLTF	TGTGCCAGCAGCTTAACGTTTCCGGCTGGGGCCAACGTCCTGACTTTC
.	TRBV10-3	TRBJ2-2	.	CAIGHQDPGELFF	TGTGCCATCGGACATCAGGATCCCGGGGAGCTGTTTTTT
.	TRBV20-1	TRBJ1-1	.	CSTKGDTEAFF	TGCAGTACCAAGGGGGACACTGAAGCTTTCTTT
TRBD1	TRBV30	TRBJ1-5	.	CAWSQGQGHPNQHF	TGTGCCTGGAGTCAGGGACAGGGGCACCCTAACCAGCATTTT
TRBD2	TRBV2	TRBJ2-7	few	CASSAGGTKYF	TGTGCCAGCAGTGCGGGGGGAACCAAGTACTTC
TRBD2	TRBV7-2	TRBJ2-3	.	CASSVTSGGAADTQYF	TGTGCCAGCAGCGTTACTAGCGGGGGGGCAGCAGATACGCAGTATTTT
.	TRBV5-4	TRBJ2-1	few	CASSLVRDNEQFF	TGTGCCAGCAGCTTGGTCCGAGACAATGAGCAGTTCTTC
.	TRBV2	TRBJ1-4	.	CASRSLNEKLFF	TGTGCCAGCAGGAGCCTTAATGAAAAACTGTTTTTT
.	TRBV7-2	TRBJ1-3	.	CASSSRSGGAGNTIYF	TGTGCCAGCAGCTCACGATCGGGGGGGGCTGGAAACACCATATATTTT
.	TRBV21-1	TRBJ2-1	.	CASSDFAGRGSGGPSSYNEQFF	TGTGCCAGCAGCGACTTTGCGGGCCGGGGTAGCGGGGGCCCGAGCTCCTACAATGAGCAGTTCTTC
.	TRBV7-2	TRBJ1-6	.	CASSSLAGEASPLHF	TGTGCCAGCAGTTCTCTTGCAGGGGAAGCTTCACCCCTCCACTTT
TRBD1	TRBV2	TRBJ1-2	.	CASSEYVTGGGYTF	TGTGCCAGCAGTGAATACGTCACAGGGGGAGGCTACACCTTC
TRBD2	TRBV5-4	TRBJ2-2	.	CASSLGVGGGTGELFF	TGTGCCAGCAGCTTGGGGGTAGGCGGGGGCACCGGGGAGCTGTTTTTT
TRBD1	TRBV6-1	TRBJ2-3	.	CASREGQGTDTQYF	TGTGCCAGCAGAGAAGGACAGGGGACAGATACGCAGTATTTT
.	TRBV9	TRBJ1-3	.	CASSASRSSGNTIYF	TGTGCCAGCAGCGCCTCGCGGAGCTCTGGAAACACCATATATTTT
TRBD1	TRBV14	TRBJ1-1	.	CASSQPRQGLTEAFF	TGTGCCAGCAGTCAGCCCCGACAGGGTTTGACTGAAGCTTTCTTT
TRBD1	TRBV5-1	TRBJ2-3	.	CASSLNTGGTDTQYF	TGCGCCAGCAGCTTGAACACAGGGGGCACAGATACGCAGTATTTT
TRBD1	TRBV10-3	TRBJ2-7	.	CAIRDTPGQGETYEQYF	TGTGCCATCAGGGATACACCGGGACAGGGAGAAACCTACGAGCAGTACTTC
TRBD1	TRBV11-3	TRBJ2-1	.	CASSPDRGGYNEQFF	TGTGCCAGCAGTCCTGACAGGGGAGGCTACAATGAGCAGTTCTTC
TRBD1	TRBV6-5	TRBJ2-7	.	CASTQGASEQYF	TGTGCCAGCACCCAGGGGGCTAGCGAGCAGTACTTC